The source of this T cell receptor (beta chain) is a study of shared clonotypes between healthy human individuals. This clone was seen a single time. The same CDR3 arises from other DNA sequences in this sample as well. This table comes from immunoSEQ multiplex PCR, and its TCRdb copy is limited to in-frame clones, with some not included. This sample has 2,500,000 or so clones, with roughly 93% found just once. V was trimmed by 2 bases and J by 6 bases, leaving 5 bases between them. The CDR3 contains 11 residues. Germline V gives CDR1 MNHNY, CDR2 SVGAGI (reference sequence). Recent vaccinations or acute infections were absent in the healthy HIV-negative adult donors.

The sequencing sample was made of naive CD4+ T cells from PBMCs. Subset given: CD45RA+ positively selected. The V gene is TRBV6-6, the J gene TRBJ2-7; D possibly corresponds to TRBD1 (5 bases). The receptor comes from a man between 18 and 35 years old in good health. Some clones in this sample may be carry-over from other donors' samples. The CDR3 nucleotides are TGTGCCAGCAGTTACACAGGCGAGCAGTACTTC. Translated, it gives CASSYTGEQYF.